This is a list of T cell receptor beta chains from one sample in a study of T cell responses to AZD1222 COVID-19 vaccine. Profiling relied on immunoSEQ multiplex PCR, and the TCRdb table lists in-frame clones only, not all of them. Of roughly 100,000 clones in the sample, about nine tenths were seen once. The sample was peripheral blood, taken on day 0 of AZD1222 vaccination. All receptors come from an adult in good health. Each CDR3 is given with its conserved first and last residue. A D gene is named only where the DNA matches it firmly. Expanded clones are given a class, and other clones once, few, many or no size at all.

clone_size: .; j_call: TRBJ2-7; cdr3_length: 16; v_call: TRBV27; d_call: TRBD1; cdr3_aa: CASRPGPGQADYEQYF; cdr3_nt: TGTGCCAGCAGGCCAGGGCCGGGACAGGCAGACTACGAGCAGTACTTC
clone_size: once; j_call: TRBJ2-7; cdr3_length: 14; v_call: TRBV6-2/TRBV6-3; d_call: TRBD1; cdr3_aa: CASSYGTGLYEQYF; cdr3_nt: TGTGCCAGCAGTTACGGGACAGGCTTGTACGAGCAGTACTTC
clone_size: .; j_call: TRBJ1-2; cdr3_length: 14; v_call: TRBV6-5; d_call: .; cdr3_aa: CASSYSGPTYGYTF; cdr3_nt: TGTGCCAGCAGTTACTCGGGACCCACCTATGGCTACACCTTC
clone_size: .; j_call: TRBJ1-1; cdr3_length: 14; v_call: TRBV7-2; d_call: .; cdr3_aa: CASTGGVLNTEAFF; cdr3_nt: TGTGCCAGCACCGGAGGGGTCCTGAACACTGAAGCTTTCTTT
clone_size: .; j_call: TRBJ2-7; cdr3_length: 13; v_call: TRBV19; d_call: .; cdr3_aa: CASSPRGGDEQYF; cdr3_nt: TGTGCCAGTAGTCCCCGAGGCGGGGACGAGCAGTACTTC
clone_size: .; j_call: TRBJ1-5; cdr3_length: 14; v_call: TRBV7-6; d_call: TRBD1; cdr3_aa: CASSSQGQGQPQHF; cdr3_nt: TGTGCCAGCAGTTCACAGGGGCAGGGACAGCCCCAGCATTTT
clone_size: .; j_call: TRBJ2-2; cdr3_length: 14; v_call: TRBV19; d_call: .; cdr3_aa: CASSTGTGAGELFF; cdr3_nt: TGTGCCAGTAGTACAGGGACTGGGGCCGGGGAGCTGTTTTTT
clone_size: .; j_call: TRBJ1-2; cdr3_length: 14; v_call: TRBV3-1/TRBV3-2; d_call: .; cdr3_aa: CASSQMASFYGYTF; cdr3_nt: TGTGCCAGCAGCCAAATGGCGAGTTTCTATGGCTACACCTTC
clone_size: .; j_call: TRBJ1-1; cdr3_length: 14; v_call: TRBV7-2; d_call: .; cdr3_aa: CASSFQGRDTEAFF; cdr3_nt: TGTGCCAGCAGCTTTCAGGGACGGGACACTGAAGCTTTCTTT
clone_size: .; j_call: TRBJ1-2; cdr3_length: 15; v_call: TRBV7-3; d_call: .; cdr3_aa: CASSLNHAGDYGYTF; cdr3_nt: TGTGCCAGCAGCTTAAACCATGCGGGGGACTATGGCTACACCTTC
clone_size: .; j_call: TRBJ1-5; cdr3_length: 17; v_call: TRBV6-1; d_call: .; cdr3_aa: CASSEVEGTPVNQPQHF; cdr3_nt: TGTGCCAGCAGTGAAGTTGAGGGGACCCCTGTAAACCAGCCCCAGCATTTT
clone_size: .; j_call: TRBJ2-4; cdr3_length: 15; v_call: TRBV6-1; d_call: .; cdr3_aa: CASSEFSDGKNIQYF; cdr3_nt: TGTGCCAGCAGTGAATTTTCGGATGGCAAAAACATTCAGTACTTC
clone_size: .; j_call: TRBJ1-1; cdr3_length: 14; v_call: TRBV14; d_call: .; cdr3_aa: CASSQLVGVTEAFF; cdr3_nt: TGTGCCAGCAGCCAACTCGTGGGGGTCACTGAAGCTTTCTTT
clone_size: .; j_call: TRBJ1-5; cdr3_length: 14; v_call: TRBV6-5; d_call: TRBD1; cdr3_aa: CASSGTGRNQPQHF; cdr3_nt: TGTGCCAGCAGCGGGACAGGGAGGAATCAGCCCCAGCATTTT
clone_size: .; j_call: TRBJ2-2; cdr3_length: 15; v_call: TRBV10-3; d_call: TRBD2; cdr3_aa: CAISGSGNSAGELFF; cdr3_nt: TGTGCCATCAGTGGTAGCGGGAATAGTGCCGGGGAGCTGTTTTTT
clone_size: .; j_call: TRBJ2-7; cdr3_length: 16; v_call: TRBV21-1; d_call: .; cdr3_aa: CASSSRLTDRTYEQYF; cdr3_nt: TGTGCCAGCAGCTCGCGACTTACAGACAGAACCTACGAGCAGTACTTC
clone_size: .; j_call: TRBJ2-5; cdr3_length: 14; v_call: TRBV7-2; d_call: .; cdr3_aa: CASSLGGRGETQYF; cdr3_nt: TGTGCCAGCAGCTTAGGGGGGCGGGGAGAGACCCAGTACTTC
clone_size: .; j_call: TRBJ2-1; cdr3_length: 15; v_call: TRBV5-1; d_call: TRBD2; cdr3_aa: CASSSGLVTPNEQFF; cdr3_nt: TGCGCCAGCAGCTCGGGACTAGTCACCCCCAATGAGCAGTTCTTC
clone_size: .; j_call: TRBJ2-5; cdr3_length: 12; v_call: TRBV6-1; d_call: .; cdr3_aa: CASSFNQETQYF; cdr3_nt: TGTGCCAGCAGTTTTAACCAAGAGACCCAGTACTTC
clone_size: .; j_call: TRBJ1-2; cdr3_length: 13; v_call: TRBV5-8; d_call: .; cdr3_aa: CASSPSIRGSYTF; cdr3_nt: TGTGCCAGCAGCCCAAGCATCAGGGGTAGCTACACCTTC
clone_size: .; j_call: TRBJ1-6; cdr3_length: 15; v_call: TRBV27; d_call: .; cdr3_aa: CASKSKGGINSPLHF; cdr3_nt: TGTGCCAGCAAGAGCAAGGGGGGAATTAATTCACCCCTCCACTTT
clone_size: .; j_call: TRBJ2-2; cdr3_length: 14; v_call: TRBV4-2; d_call: TRBD2; cdr3_aa: CASSSWTSFGELFF; cdr3_nt: TGTGCCAGCAGCTCCTGGACTAGCTTCGGGGAGCTGTTTTTT
clone_size: .; j_call: TRBJ2-4; cdr3_length: 15; v_call: TRBV6-5; d_call: TRBD2; cdr3_aa: CASSYEREPKNIQYF; cdr3_nt: TGTGCCAGCAGTTACGAGCGGGAGCCCAAAAACATTCAGTACTTC
clone_size: .; j_call: TRBJ1-2; cdr3_length: 15; v_call: TRBV7-5; d_call: .; cdr3_aa: CARSRDRVSIYGYTF; cdr3_nt: TGTGCCAGAAGCCGCGACAGGGTGTCAATCTATGGCTACACCTTC
clone_size: .; j_call: TRBJ2-1; cdr3_length: 18; v_call: TRBV19; d_call: .; cdr3_aa: CASSIGMELTRKDNEQFF; cdr3_nt: TGTGCCAGTAGTATTGGGATGGAGCTAACCCGCAAAGACAATGAGCAGTTCTTC
clone_size: once; j_call: TRBJ2-1; cdr3_length: 16; v_call: TRBV21-1; d_call: .; cdr3_aa: CASSKEASGSADEQFF; cdr3_nt: TGTGCCAGCAGCAAAGAGGCTAGCGGGAGCGCAGATGAGCAGTTCTTC
clone_size: once; j_call: TRBJ2-7; cdr3_length: 12; v_call: TRBV11-3; d_call: .; cdr3_aa: CASSLEDSEQYF; cdr3_nt: TGTGCCAGCAGCTTGGAGGACAGCGAGCAGTACTTC
clone_size: .; j_call: TRBJ2-2; cdr3_length: 14; v_call: TRBV24-1; d_call: .; cdr3_aa: CATSDYRDTGELFF; cdr3_nt: TGTGCCACCAGTGATTACCGGGACACCGGGGAGCTGTTTTTT
clone_size: .; j_call: TRBJ2-5; cdr3_length: 11; v_call: TRBV28; d_call: .; cdr3_aa: CASSLPPTQYF; cdr3_nt: TGTGCCAGCAGTTTACCCCCGACCCAGTACTTC
clone_size: .; j_call: TRBJ2-1; cdr3_length: 12; v_call: TRBV11-3; d_call: .; cdr3_aa: CASSLVGNEQFF; cdr3_nt: TGTGCCAGCAGCTTAGTCGGAAATGAGCAGTTCTTC
clone_size: once; j_call: TRBJ2-1; cdr3_length: 16; v_call: TRBV19; d_call: .; cdr3_aa: CASSTGAGPPYNEQFF; cdr3_nt: TGTGCCAGTAGTACCGGGGCGGGGCCACCCTACAATGAGCAGTTCTTC
clone_size: .; j_call: TRBJ1-5; cdr3_length: 17; v_call: TRBV7-2; d_call: TRBD1; cdr3_aa: CASSLGDRGLGNQPQHF; cdr3_nt: TGTGCCAGCAGCTTAGGGGACAGGGGGCTTGGCAATCAGCCCCAGCATTTT
clone_size: .; j_call: TRBJ1-3; cdr3_length: 15; v_call: TRBV2; d_call: TRBD1; cdr3_aa: CASSAWTGGGNTIYF; cdr3_nt: TGTGCCAGCAGTGCCTGGACAGGGGGCGGAAACACCATATATTTT
clone_size: .; j_call: TRBJ2-7; cdr3_length: 14; v_call: TRBV5-6; d_call: .; cdr3_aa: CASSLRRGSYEQYF; cdr3_nt: TGTGCCAGCAGCCTACGACGGGGCTCCTACGAGCAGTACTTC
clone_size: .; j_call: TRBJ1-3; cdr3_length: 21; v_call: TRBV18; d_call: .; cdr3_aa: CASSPPNGRDALTSSGNTIYF; cdr3_nt: TGTGCCAGCTCACCACCTAACGGCAGGGATGCTTTAACCAGCTCTGGAAACACCATATATTTT